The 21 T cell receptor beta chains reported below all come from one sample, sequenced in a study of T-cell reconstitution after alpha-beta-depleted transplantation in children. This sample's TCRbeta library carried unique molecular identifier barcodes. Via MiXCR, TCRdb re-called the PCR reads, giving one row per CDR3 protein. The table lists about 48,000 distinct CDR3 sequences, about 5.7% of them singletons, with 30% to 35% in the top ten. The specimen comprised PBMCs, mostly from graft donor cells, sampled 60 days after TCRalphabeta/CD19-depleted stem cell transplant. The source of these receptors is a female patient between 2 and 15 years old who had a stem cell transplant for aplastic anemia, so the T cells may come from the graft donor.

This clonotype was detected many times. CDR3 region: CASSPPGTGSFEQFF. CDR3 bases: TGTGCCAGCAGTCCCCCCGGGACAGGCTCGTTCGAGCAGTTCTTC. V gene TRBV28 combines with J gene TRBJ2-1; TRBD1 matches at 8 bases. CDR3 size: 15 residues. V trimming: 5 bases; J trimming: 10 bases; junction bases outside the gene matches: 13. Germline values: CDR1 MDHEN, CDR2 SYDVKM.

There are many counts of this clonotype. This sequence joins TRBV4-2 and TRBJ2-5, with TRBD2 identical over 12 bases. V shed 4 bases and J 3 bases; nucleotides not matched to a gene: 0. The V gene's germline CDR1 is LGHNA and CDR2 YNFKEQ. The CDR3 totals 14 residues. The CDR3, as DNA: TGTGCCAGCAGCCCTAGCGGGGGGGAAGAGACCCAGTACTTC. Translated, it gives CASSPSGGEETQYF.

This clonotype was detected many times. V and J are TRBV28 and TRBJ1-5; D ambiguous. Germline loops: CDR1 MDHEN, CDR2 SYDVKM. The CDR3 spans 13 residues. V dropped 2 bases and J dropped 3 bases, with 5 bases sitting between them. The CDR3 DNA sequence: TGTGCCAGCAGTTTAGTCGACAATCAGCCCCAGCATTTT. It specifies CASSLVDNQPQHF. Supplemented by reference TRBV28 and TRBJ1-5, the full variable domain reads DVKVTQSSRYLVKRTGEKVFLECVQDMDHENMFWYRQDPGLGLRLIYFSYDVKMKEKGDIPEGYSVSREKKERFSLILESASTNQTSMYLCASSLVDNQPQHFGDGTRLSIL.

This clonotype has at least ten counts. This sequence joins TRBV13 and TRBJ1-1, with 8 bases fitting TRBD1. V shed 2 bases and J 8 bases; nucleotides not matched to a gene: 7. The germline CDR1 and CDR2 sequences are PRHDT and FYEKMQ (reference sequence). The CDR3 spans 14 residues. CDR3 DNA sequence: TGTGCCAGCAGCTTAAGGCAGGGGGCAAGAGAAGCTTTCTTT. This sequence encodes CASSLRQGAREAFF.

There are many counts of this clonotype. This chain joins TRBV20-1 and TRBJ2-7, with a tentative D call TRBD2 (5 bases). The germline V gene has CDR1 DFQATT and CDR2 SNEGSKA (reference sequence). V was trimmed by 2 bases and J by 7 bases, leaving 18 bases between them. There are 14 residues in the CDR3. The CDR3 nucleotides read TGCAGTGCTAGACGGACTGGAATCCCCCTGGAGCAGTACTTC. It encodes CSARRTGIPLEQYF.

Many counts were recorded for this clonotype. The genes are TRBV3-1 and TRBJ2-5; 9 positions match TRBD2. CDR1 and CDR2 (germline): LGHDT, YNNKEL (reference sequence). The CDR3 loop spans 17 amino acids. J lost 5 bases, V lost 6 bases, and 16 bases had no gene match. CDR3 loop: CASREWGGSGSSETQYF. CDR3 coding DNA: TGTGCCAGCAGGGAGTGGGGTGGTAGCGGGAGTTCGGAGACCCAGTACTTC.

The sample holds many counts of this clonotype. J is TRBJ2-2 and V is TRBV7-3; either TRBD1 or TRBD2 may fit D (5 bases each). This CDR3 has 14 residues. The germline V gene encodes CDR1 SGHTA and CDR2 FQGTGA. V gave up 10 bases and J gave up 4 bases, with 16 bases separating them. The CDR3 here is CATSSGSRTGELFF. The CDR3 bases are TGTGCCACCTCATCAGGGAGTCGCACCGGGGAGCTGTTTTTT.

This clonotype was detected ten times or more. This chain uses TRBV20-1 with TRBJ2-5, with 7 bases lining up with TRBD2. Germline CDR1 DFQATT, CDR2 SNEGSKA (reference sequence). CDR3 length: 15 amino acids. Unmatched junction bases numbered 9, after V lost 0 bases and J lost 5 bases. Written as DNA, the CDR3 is TGCAGTGCTAGAGATGGCGGGAGAGTCGGGGAGACCCAGTACTTC. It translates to CSARDGGRVGETQYF.

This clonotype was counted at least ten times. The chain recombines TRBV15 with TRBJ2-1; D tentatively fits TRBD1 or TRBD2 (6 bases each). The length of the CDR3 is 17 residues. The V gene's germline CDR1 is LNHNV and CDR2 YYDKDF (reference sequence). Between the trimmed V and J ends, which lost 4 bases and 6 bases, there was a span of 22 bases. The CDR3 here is CATSIPGGRRGPNEQFF. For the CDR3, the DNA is TGTGCCACCAGCATTCCCGGGGGCAGGAGAGGGCCCAATGAGCAGTTCTTC. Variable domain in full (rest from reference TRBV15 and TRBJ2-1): DAMVIQNPRYQVTQFGKPVTLSCSQTLNHNVMYWYQQKSSQAPKLLFHYYDKDFNNEADTPDNFQSRRPNTSFCFLDIRSPGLGDTAMYLCATSIPGGRRGPNEQFFGPGTRLTVL.

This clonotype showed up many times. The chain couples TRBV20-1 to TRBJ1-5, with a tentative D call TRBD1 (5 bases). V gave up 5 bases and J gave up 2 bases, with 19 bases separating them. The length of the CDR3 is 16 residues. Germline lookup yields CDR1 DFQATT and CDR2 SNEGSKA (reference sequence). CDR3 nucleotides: TGCAGTGCTGGAGGTCTAGGGGCTGTGGGCAATCAGCCCCAGCATTTT. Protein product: CSAGGLGAVGNQPQHF.

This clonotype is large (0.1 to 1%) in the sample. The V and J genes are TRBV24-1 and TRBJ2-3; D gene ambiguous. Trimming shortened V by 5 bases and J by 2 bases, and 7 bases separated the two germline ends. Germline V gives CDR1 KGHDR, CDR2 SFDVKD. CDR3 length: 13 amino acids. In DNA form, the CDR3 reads TGTGCCACCAGTGTCCTAGACACAGATACGCAGTATTTT. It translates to CATSVLDTDTQYF.

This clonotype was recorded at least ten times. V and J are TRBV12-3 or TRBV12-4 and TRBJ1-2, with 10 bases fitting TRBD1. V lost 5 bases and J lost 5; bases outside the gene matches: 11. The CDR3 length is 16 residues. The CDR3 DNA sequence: TGTGCCAGCAGTCCCCGGCGGGACAGGGGTGAATATGGCTACACCTTC. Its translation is CASSPRRDRGEYGYTF.

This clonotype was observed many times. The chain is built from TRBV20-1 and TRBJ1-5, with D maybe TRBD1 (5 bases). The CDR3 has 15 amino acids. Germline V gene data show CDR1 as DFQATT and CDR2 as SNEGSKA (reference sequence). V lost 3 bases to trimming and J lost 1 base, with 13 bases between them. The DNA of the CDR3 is TGCAGTGCTAGGCTCGGGGGTTTGAGCAATCAGCCCCAGCATTTT. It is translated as CSARLGGLSNQPQHF.

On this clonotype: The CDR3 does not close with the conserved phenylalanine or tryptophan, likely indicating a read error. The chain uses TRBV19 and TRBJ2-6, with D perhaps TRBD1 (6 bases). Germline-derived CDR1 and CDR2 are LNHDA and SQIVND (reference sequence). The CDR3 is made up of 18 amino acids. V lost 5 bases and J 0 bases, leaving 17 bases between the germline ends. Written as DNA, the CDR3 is TGTGCCAGTAGTGATCCGAGGACAGCGAGCTCTGGGGCCAACGTCCTGACTCTC. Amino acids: CASSDPRTASSGANVLTL.

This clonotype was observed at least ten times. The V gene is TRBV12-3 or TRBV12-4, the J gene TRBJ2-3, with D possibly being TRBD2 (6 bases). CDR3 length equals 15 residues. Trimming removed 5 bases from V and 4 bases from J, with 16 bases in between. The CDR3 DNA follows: TGTGCCAGCAGTCGGAGGGCCTCCACATCAGATACGCAGTATTTT. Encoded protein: CASSRRASTSDTQYF.

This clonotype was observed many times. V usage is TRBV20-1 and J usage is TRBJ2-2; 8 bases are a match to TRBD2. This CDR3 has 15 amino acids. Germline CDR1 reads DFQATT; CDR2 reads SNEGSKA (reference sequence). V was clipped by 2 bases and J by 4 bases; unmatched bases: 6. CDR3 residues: CSARSSGGLTGELFF. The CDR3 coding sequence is TGCAGTGCTAGAAGCAGCGGGGGCCTCACCGGGGAGCTGTTTTTT.

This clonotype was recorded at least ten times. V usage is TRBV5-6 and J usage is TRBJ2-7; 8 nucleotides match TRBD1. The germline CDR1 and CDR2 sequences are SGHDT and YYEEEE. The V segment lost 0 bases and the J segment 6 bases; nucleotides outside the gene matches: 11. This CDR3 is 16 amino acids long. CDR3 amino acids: CASSLDGGQGDGEQYF. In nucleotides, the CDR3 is TGTGCCAGCAGCTTGGACGGAGGACAGGGCGACGGCGAGCAGTACTTC.

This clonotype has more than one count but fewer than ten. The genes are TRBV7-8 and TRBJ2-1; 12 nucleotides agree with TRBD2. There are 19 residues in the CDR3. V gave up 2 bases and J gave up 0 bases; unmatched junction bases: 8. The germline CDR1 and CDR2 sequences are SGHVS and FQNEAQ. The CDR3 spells CASSLTPLAGGSSYNEQFF. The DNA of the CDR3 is TGTGCCAGCAGCTTAACCCCGCTAGCGGGGGGGAGCTCCTACAATGAGCAGTTCTTC. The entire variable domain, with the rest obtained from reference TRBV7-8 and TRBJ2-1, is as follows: GAGVSQSPRYKVAKRGQDVALRCDPISGHVSLFWYQQALGQGPEFLTYFQNEAQLDKSGLPSDRFFAERPEGSVSTLKIQRTQQEDSAVYLCASSLTPLAGGSSYNEQFFGPGTRLTVL.

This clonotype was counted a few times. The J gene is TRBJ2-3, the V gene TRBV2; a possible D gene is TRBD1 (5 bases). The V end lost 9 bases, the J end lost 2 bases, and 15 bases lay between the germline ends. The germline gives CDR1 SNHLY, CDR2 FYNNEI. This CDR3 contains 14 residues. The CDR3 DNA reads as TGTGCCAGTTCACAGGATCTGTCCACAGATACGCAGTATTTT. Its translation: CASSQDLSTDTQYF.

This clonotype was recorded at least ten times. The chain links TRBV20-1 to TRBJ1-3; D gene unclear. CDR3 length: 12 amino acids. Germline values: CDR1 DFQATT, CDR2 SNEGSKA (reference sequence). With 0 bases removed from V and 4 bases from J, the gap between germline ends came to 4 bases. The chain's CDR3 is CSARDPGNTIYF. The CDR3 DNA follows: TGCAGTGCTAGAGATCCAGGAAACACCATATATTTT.

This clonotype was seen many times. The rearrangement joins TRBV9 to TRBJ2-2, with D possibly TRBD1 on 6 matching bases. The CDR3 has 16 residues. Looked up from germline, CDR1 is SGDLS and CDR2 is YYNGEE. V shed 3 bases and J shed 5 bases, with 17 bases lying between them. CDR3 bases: TGTGCCAGCAGCGCCTTACAGGGACCCTTTACCGGGGAGCTGTTTTTT. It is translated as CASSALQGPFTGELFF.